This T cell receptor (beta chain) was documented in a study of cytomegalovirus exposure and HLA in healthy donors. Findings and limits, study-wide: Testing in vitro showed three CMV-associated chains specific for CMV antigens. Earlier findings revealed that most TCR beta V segments proved productive either about 90% or about 30% of the time. Trimming of TCR beta V- and J-genes showed a link, identified in a later analysis, to a missense DCLRE1C variant.

With respect to this clone: The antigen is undetermined.

This CDR3 region has 15 residues. Germline assignment: CDR1 ENHRY and CDR2 SYGVKD. Trimming took off 0 bases at V and 5 bases at J, with 14 bases between the two ends. Primers included in the PCR were 60 Vbeta and 13 Jbeta primers. Libraries were prepared by immunoSEQ multiplex PCR; TCRdb keeps only in-frame clonotypes and omits some of them. The sample contains some 67,000 clones, roughly nine tenths of which appear only once. This TCR was recovered from a woman aged 25 to 39 in good health and CMV-seropositive. The chain is built from TRBV10-3 and TRBJ2-7; D not resolved. Sequencing was done on a sample of PBMCs. The CDR3: CAISESESNADEQYF. CDR3 nucleotide sequence: TGTGCCATCAGTGAGTCGGAGAGTAATGCCGACGAGCAGTACTTC.